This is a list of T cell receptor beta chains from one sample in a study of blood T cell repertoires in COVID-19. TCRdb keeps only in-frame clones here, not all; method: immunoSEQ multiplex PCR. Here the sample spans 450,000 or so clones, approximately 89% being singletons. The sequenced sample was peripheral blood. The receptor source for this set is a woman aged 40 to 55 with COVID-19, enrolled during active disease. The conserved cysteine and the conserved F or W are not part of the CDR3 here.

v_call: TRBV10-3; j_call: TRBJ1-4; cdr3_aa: AIQTALDEKLF
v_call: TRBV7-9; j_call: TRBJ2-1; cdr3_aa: ASSSMGGLNEQF
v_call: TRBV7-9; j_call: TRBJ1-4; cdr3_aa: ASSPEGGEKLF
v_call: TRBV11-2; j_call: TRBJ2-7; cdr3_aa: ASSLAAGGGGFSYEQY
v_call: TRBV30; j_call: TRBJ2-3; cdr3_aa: AWRGRGAPTDTQY
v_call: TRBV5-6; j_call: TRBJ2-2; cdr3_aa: ASSLATGGSNTGELF
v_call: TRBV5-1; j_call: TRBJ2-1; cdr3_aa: ASSLGSSSGREQF
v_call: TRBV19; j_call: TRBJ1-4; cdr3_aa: ASSIDPASEKLF
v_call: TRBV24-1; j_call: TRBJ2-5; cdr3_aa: ATSERRLAGGNQETQY
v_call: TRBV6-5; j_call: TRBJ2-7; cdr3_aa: ASSAGYSYEQY
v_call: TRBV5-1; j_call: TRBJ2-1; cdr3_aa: ASKRDNEQF
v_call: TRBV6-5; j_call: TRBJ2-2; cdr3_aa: ASRSQGARELF
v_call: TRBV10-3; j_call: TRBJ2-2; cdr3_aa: AISGSWAEANTGELF
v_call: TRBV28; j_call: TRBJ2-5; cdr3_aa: ASSFPIAGGPSETQY
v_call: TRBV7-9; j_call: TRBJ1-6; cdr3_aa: ASTKGGNNSPLH
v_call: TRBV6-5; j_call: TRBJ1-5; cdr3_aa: ASTLDGGSNQPQH
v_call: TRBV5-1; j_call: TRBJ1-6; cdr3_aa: ASSFTGGDSPLH
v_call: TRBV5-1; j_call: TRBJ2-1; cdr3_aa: ASSDGQGQAYNEQF
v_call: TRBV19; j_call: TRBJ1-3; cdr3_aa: ASSEALNTIY
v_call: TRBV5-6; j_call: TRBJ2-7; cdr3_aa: ASSFGVSYEQY
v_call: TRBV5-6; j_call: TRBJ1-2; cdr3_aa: ASSPAADYGYT
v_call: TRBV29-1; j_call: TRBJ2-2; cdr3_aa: SVGLAGVGTGELF
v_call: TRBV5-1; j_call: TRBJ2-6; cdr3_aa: ASSWTGAGANVLT
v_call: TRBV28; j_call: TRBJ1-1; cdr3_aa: ASSPPDRGTFEAF
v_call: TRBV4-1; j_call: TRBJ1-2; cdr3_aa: ASSHPGTGYT
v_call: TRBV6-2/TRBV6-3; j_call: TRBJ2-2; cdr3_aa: ASTPPRGLTGELF
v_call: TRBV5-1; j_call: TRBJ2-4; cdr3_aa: ASRGEGDRGY
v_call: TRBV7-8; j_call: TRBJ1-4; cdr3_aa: ASSFGRGNEKLF
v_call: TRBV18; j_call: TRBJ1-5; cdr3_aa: ASSLTGSNQPQH
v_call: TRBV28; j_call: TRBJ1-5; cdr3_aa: ASNSSRNRGRRQPQH